The 15 T cell receptor beta chains reported below all come from one sample, sequenced in a study of early stage breast cancer tumors. Clones were read by immunoSEQ multiplex PCR, and TCRdb kept only the in-frame ones, dropping some. This sample yields some 28,000 clones, of which around 50% are seen a single time; around 8% belongs to the top ten. The sequenced material came from breast tumor tissue. All receptors derive from a person aged 50-59 years with breast cancer.

V is TRBV5-4 and J is TRBJ2-1; unclear D gene. The length of the CDR3 is 13 residues. From germline, CDR1 is SGHNT and CDR2 YYREEE (reference sequence). The V gene lost 1 base and the J gene lost 7 bases, with 9 bases spanning the gap. In nucleotides, the CDR3 is TGTGCCAGCAGCTTGAGAGCCAAGAATGAGCAGTTCTTC. Amino acids: CASSLRAKNEQFF. Complete variable domain (other parts from reference TRBV5-4 and TRBJ2-1): ETGVTQSPTHLIKTRGQQVTLRCSSQSGHNTVSWYQQALGQGPQFIFQYYREEENGRGNFPPRFSGLQFPNYSSELNVNALELDDSALYLCASSLRAKNEQFFGPGTRLTVL.

This clone has a handful of counts. V usage is TRBV4-3 and J usage is TRBJ2-7; 9 positions match TRBD2. The CDR3 runs 16 residues. CDR1 and CDR2 from the germline V gene are LGHNA and YSLEER. J gave up 2 bases and V 0 bases, and 5 bases lay outside the gene matches. CDR3 DNA: TGCGCCAGCAGCCAAGACGCTAGCGGGAATGCCTACGAGCAGTACTTC. This encodes CASSQDASGNAYEQYF.

The gene calls are TRBV19 and TRBJ2-1; 13 positions match TRBD2. Germline lookup yields CDR1 LNHDA and CDR2 SQIVND (reference sequence). Trimming at V came to 6 bases and at J to 8 bases, leaving 10 bases not matched to a gene. The CDR3 sequence is 16 residues long. In nucleotides, the CDR3 is TGTGCCAGTAGCCTGAACCGACTAGCGGGGGGCGATGAGCAGTTCTTC. Its protein product is CASSLNRLAGGDEQFF.

This clone was observed many times. The V call is TRBV19, the J call TRBJ2-1; 12 bases match TRBD2. The CDR3 consists of 15 residues. Germline trimming cut 4 bases from V and 7 bases from J; bases unmatched to any gene: 5. CDR1 is LNHDA and CDR2 is SQIVND in the germline V gene (reference sequence). This CDR3 is CASSTLGLAGNEQFF. The CDR3 DNA sequence: TGTGCCAGTAGTACCCTCGGACTAGCGGGAAATGAGCAGTTCTTC.

The V gene is TRBV4-3, the J gene TRBJ2-3; D is unclear. The CDR3 covers 14 residues. Germline V gene data show CDR1 as LGHNA and CDR2 as YSLEER. V dropped 4 bases and J dropped 5 bases, with 13 bases sitting between them. For the CDR3, the DNA is TGCGCCAGCAGCCCAATGGCCTACGGAGATACGCAGTATTTT. Translating it yields CASSPMAYGDTQYF.

The chain employs TRBV19 and TRBJ2-1; D is uncertain. Germline assignment: CDR1 LNHDA and CDR2 SQIVND (reference sequence). The CDR3 covers 19 residues. Between the trimmed V and J ends, which lost 1 base and 4 bases, there was a span of 23 bases. CDR3 region: CASSIGPWIEGNTYNEQFF. The CDR3 DNA follows: TGTGCCAGTAGTATAGGCCCCTGGATAGAAGGAAACACGTACAATGAGCAGTTCTTC.

Remarks on this clone: The junction differs from germline at one of its ends, possibly a read error. The chain joins TRBV7-7 to TRBJ2-7; the D gene is possibly TRBD2 (5 bases). The CDR3 extends over 15 amino acids. Germline assignment: CDR1 SSHAT and CDR2 FNYEAQ (reference sequence). CDR3 sequence reads: CASSFAGKGPHEQYF. The CDR3 DNA is TGTGCTAGCAGTTTTGCCGGGAAAGGTCCTCACGAGCAGTACTTC.

V gene TRBV2 combines with J gene TRBJ2-3; 7 bases fit TRBD1. Germline CDR1 SNHLY, CDR2 FYNNEI. This CDR3 region has 16 residues. With 3 bases clipped from V and 2 bases from J, the junction kept 8 bases outside the gene matches. The CDR3 region has the DNA TGTGCCAGCAGTGACAGGGGGAAATGGGTCACAGATACGCAGTATTTT. Encoded protein: CASSDRGKWVTDTQYF.

The chain joins TRBV5-1 to TRBJ2-7; TRBD1 matches at 10 bases. Germline lookup yields CDR1 SGHRS and CDR2 YFSETQ. V lost 0 bases, J lost 4 bases, and 4 bases stayed unmatched. The CDR3 consists of 15 residues. CDR3 amino acids: CASSLAPGQGYEQYF. In DNA form, the CDR3 reads TGCGCCAGCAGCTTGGCGCCGGGACAGGGGTACGAGCAGTACTTC.

This clone was found a few times. The V and J genes are TRBV29-1 and TRBJ1-5; D may be TRBD1 (5 bases). V was trimmed by 8 bases and J by 4 bases, leaving 15 bases between them. The CDR3 contains 13 residues. In germline, CDR1 is SQVTM, CDR2 ANQGSEA. CDR3 DNA: TGCAGCCTCCCTCTAGGGGCTAATCAGCCCCAGCATTTT. This codes for CSLPLGANQPQHF.

The gene calls are TRBV14 and TRBJ2-5; a possible D gene is TRBD1 (6 bases). Trimming left V 6 bases short and J 4 bases short, with 15 bases between. Germline loops: CDR1 SGHDN, CDR2 FVKESK. The CDR3 has 14 amino acids. This chain's CDR3 is CASSPLGGVETQYF. The CDR3 region has the DNA TGTGCCAGCAGTCCCCTAGGGGGAGTAGAGACCCAGTACTTC. Drawing the rest from reference TRBV14 and TRBJ2-5, the complete variable domain is EAGVTQFPSHSVIEKGQTVTLRCDPISGHDNLYWYRRVMGKEIKFLLHFVKESKQDESGMPNNRFLAERTGGTYSTLKVQPAELEDSGVYFCASSPLGGVETQYFGPGTRLLVL.

V gene TRBV6-4 combines with J gene TRBJ2-5, with unresolved D. Trimming stripped 6 bases from V and 1 base from J, with 12 bases between. The CDR3 runs to 14 residues. Germline V CDR1 and CDR2: MRHNA, SNTAGT. Here the CDR3 DNA reads TGTGCCAGCAGCCCTAGGGATCCCCAAGAGACCCAGTACTTC. Its translation: CASSPRDPQETQYF.

The CDR3 is CASSGFRYGYTF. The CDR3 DNA follows: TGTGCCAGCAGCGGCTTCCGGTATGGCTACACCTTC. The chain links TRBV6-5 to TRBJ1-2; D is uncertain. This CDR3 is 12 amino acids long. Germline loops: CDR1 MNHEY, CDR2 SVGAGI. With 6 bases removed from V and 5 bases from J, the gap between germline ends came to 10 bases.

The CDR3 coding sequence is TGTGCCATCTCTAGGATTTGGAGCACTGAAGCTTTCTTT. Its translation is CAISRIWSTEAFF. The chain has TRBV21-1 and TRBJ1-1. TRBV21-1 is an annotated pseudogene. This CDR3 spans 13 amino acids.

This chain joins TRBV20-1 and TRBJ2-7; D is unclear. Germline V gene data show CDR1 as DFQATT and CDR2 as SNEGSKA (reference sequence). V gave up 0 bases and J gave up 4 bases, with 4 bases separating them. The CDR3 totals 11 residues. The CDR3 sequence is CSARDAYEQYF. The CDR3 DNA is TGCAGTGCTAGAGATGCTTACGAGCAGTACTTC.